This T cell receptor (beta chain) stems from a study of shared clonotypes between healthy human individuals (TCRdb year 2020). Regarding the study in general: A couple of women and a few men aged 18 to 49 years were included in the cohort. To estimate repertoire size and how much clonotype sharing occurs between individuals, the study deeply sequenced the blood TCR repertoires of five healthy adults. To increase sequencing depth and limit assay-specific biases, TCR repertoire library preparation and sequencing were carried out by different laboratories using diverse techniques. Per donor, leukapheresis produced somewhere between about 0.94 and 9.5 billion PBMCs.

Using the deep immunoSEQ assay, TCR CDR3 regions were amplified from genomic DNA by multiplex PCR. Genomic DNA extracted from each cell subset was distributed evenly over all wells of several immunoSEQ 96-well plates, and each plate served as one replicate. For unsorted PBMC, each replicate PCR was loaded with 300 ng genomic DNA, equivalent to roughly 31,000 T cell genomes. Unsorted PBMC genomic DNA was sequenced across ten immunoSEQ deep assay plates. Purified libraries were measured with a Qubit 3.0 fluorometer, size-checked on a Bioanalyzer 2100, and measured again with the KAPA Library Quantification kit. Each immunoSEQ 96-well plate was sequenced on its own single-read 150-cycle Illumina NextSeq 550 flow cell. The original pipeline was this. The immunoSEQ output contained only junctional sequences without quality scores, so filtering could not match that applied to full-length reads. Sequences were annotated with PyIR, a Python wrapper for IgBLAST v1.9, and V/J genes and CDR3 were assigned using IMGT germline references. Reads were filtered out if the reads had weak V/J assignments (E-value above 1e-6), no CDR3, stop codons, out-of-frame junctions, or ambiguous translated residues. V3J clonotypes were defined as sequences sharing an identical inferred V gene, J gene, and CDR3 amino acid sequence. The percentage overlap between two repertoires was calculated by dividing the number of shared unique clonotypes by the size of the smaller repertoire. Richness of each repertoire was evaluated using RTK rarefaction, the Chao1 estimator, and Recon v2.1 estimates of unobserved clonotypes. The table comes from immuneACCESS by way of TCRdb, which keeps in-frame sequences with V and J called. Part of the clones is missing from these tables; in studies checked, under half for an unresolved V gene and the rest for unknown reasons. V and J calls and clone size follow that table, whereas D and trimming were derived from the DNA. The table for this sample lists 490,000 or so clones; about 79% of them were counted only once. Of the sample, about an eighth falls within the top ten clones.

On this clone itself: Its antigen has not been determined. Base qualities are not at hand, and no much larger clone is one base apart.

Overall study results and their limits: Based on pairwise subsampling, the degree of clonotype sharing among donors was expected to be affected by sequencing depth. The small number of donors limited the genetic and exposure-history diversity represented. Sampling was limited to blood, and TCR repertoires in tissue likely differ from TCR repertoires in blood.

The donors were healthy, HIV-negative adults who had no recently reported acute infections or vaccinations. All donors were Caucasian adults living in Nashville, Tennessee, USA. For unsorted samples, roughly 81 million PBMCs were counted and genomic DNA was extracted with the QIAamp DNA Blood Mini kit. After blood collection by leukapheresis, PBMCs were isolated using Ficoll-Histopaque density gradient centrifugation and then cryopreserved in the vapor phase of liquid nitrogen. CDR3 length: 17 amino acids, cysteine to phenylalanine. Here the CDR3 DNA is all that survives: 51 bases in frame from base 1. The germline V gene yields KGHSH for CDR1 and LQKENI for CDR2. V lost 2 bases and J lost 5 bases, and the count of bases not matched to a germline gene is 9.

The receptor chain draws on TRBV18 and TRBJ2-1, and TRBD1 aligns with 10 junction nucleotides. The sample was PBMCs. The receptor's source is a woman aged 40 to 50 in good health. Some clones in this sample may be carry-over from other donors' samples. The DNA is as follows: TGTGCCAGCTCACCATCACCCCCCGGGACAGGGGACAATGAGCAGTTCTTC. Translated, it gives CASSPSPPGTGDNEQFF.